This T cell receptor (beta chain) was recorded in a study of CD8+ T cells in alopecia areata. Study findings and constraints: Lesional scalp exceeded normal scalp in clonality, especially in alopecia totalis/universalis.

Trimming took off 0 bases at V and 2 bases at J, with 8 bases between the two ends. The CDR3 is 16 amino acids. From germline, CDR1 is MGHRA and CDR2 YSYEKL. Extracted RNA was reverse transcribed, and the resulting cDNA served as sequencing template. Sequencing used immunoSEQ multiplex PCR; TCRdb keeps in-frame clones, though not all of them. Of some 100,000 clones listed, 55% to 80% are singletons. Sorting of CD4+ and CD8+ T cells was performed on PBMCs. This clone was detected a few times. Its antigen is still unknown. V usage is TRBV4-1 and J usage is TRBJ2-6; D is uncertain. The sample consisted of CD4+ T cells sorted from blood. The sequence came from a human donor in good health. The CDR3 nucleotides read TGCGCCAGCAGCCAAGATGTGGCTGCTGGGGCCAACGTCCTGACTTTC. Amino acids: CASSQDVAAGANVLTF.